This T cell receptor beta chain was sequenced during a study of shared clonotypes between healthy human individuals. The CDR3 contains 15 residues. Looked up from germline, CDR1 is MDHEN and CDR2 is SYDVKM. J gave up 1 base and V 4 bases, and 3 bases lay outside the gene matches. TCRdb keeps only in-frame clones here, not all; method: immunoSEQ multiplex PCR. This table holds some 1 million clones, 75% found once. Study-level points and caveats: As a rule, naive subsets had a larger estimated richness than memory subsets.

This clone was recorded at least ten times. No antigen is known for it. This TCR was sampled from a young man in good health. Sequencing used memory CD4+ T cells sorted from blood. Subset here: CD45RA-negative fraction. The V and J genes are TRBV28 and TRBJ1-1; 10 bases are shared with TRBD1. The CDR3 DNA reads as TGTGCCAGCAGTTCCCGGGACAGGGGGAACACTGAAGCTTTCTTT. Translated: CASSSRDRGNTEAFF.